This T cell receptor (beta chain) originates from a study of T cell repertoires in cytomegalovirus infection. General observations from the study: Dominant in the ex vivo response were TCR beta clonotypes restricted by HLA-C and specific for CMV.

This clonotype was counted ten times or more. Its target is unknown. TCRdb used MiXCR to reprocess the reads, holding one entry per CDR3 protein. The profile shows 400,000 to 550,000 distinct CDR3 sequences, about 11% of them singletons. The ends lost 9 bases at V and 5 bases at J; junction bases unmatched: 13. The germline V gene encodes CDR1 ENHRY and CDR2 SYGVKD. CDR3 length: 15 residues. The material sequenced was PBMCs. This sequence was found in a human donor in good health (CMV status not recorded). Some clones in this sample may be carry-over from other donors' samples. V is TRBV10-3 and J is TRBJ1-1; the match to TRBD1 covers 9 bases. CDR3 residues: CAIGEQGAGRTEAFF. In DNA, the CDR3 is TGTGCCATAGGGGAACAGGGGGCGGGGAGGACTGAAGCTTTCTTT.